This TCR beta chain was sequenced in a study of cytomegalovirus exposure and HLA in healthy donors. Overall study findings and caveats: Later analysis associated a missense DCLRE1C variant with TCR beta V- and J-gene trimming. In a later analysis, an Asian-associated ancestry cluster reportedly showed fewer N-insertions than the roughly 710-donor mean.

A note on this clone: What it recognizes is unknown.

Trimming removed 2 bases from V and 0 bases from J, with 17 bases in between. CDR1 is LNHDA and CDR2 is SQIVND in the germline V gene (reference sequence). The CDR3 totals 18 residues. The PCR ran on 60 Vbeta and 13 Jbeta primers. Per the original methods: The authors later counted about 80 million unique TCR beta chains, some 12 million of them shared. The method was immunoSEQ multiplex PCR; TCRdb's version includes in-frame clones alone and lacks a portion of them. For V, J and clone size, that table is used; D and trimming come from the DNA. The sample records some 160,000 clones, approximately 80% being singletons.

The source material was PBMCs. J is TRBJ1-5 and V is TRBV19, with D unclear. This sequence originates from a man between 50 and 59 years old in good health and CMV-seropositive. CDR3 residues: CASSISSIPTYSNQPQHF. CDR3 sequence (DNA): TGTGCCAGTAGTATAAGTAGCATACCTACCTATAGCAATCAGCCCCAGCATTTT. Together with reference TRBV19 and TRBJ1-5, the CDR3 gives the full variable domain: DGGITQSPKYLFRKEGQNVTLSCEQNLNHDAMYWYRQDPGQGLRLIYYSQIVNDFQKGDIAEGYSVSREKKESFPLTVTSAQKNPTAFYLCASSISSIPTYSNQPQHFGDGTRLSIL.